The rows below give T cell receptor beta chains drawn from one sample of a study of blood T cell repertoires in COVID-19. TCRdb's table, derived via immunoSEQ multiplex PCR, lists solely in-frame clones and lacks some. The sample consists of almost 350,000 clones, approximately 91% of them appearing once. The sequenced sample was PBMCs or T cells enriched from blood (not recorded which). The receptors here all came from a woman in her 30s who had been exposed to COVID-19. The CDR3 runs from the conserved cysteine through the conserved F or W. D genes are given only for firm matches. Some rows mark clone size as missing; the rest say once, few, many or name a class of expanded clone.

TRBV7-8	.	TRBJ2-1	TRBD1	TGTGCCAGCAGCCTACAGGGGGCGCGGAATGAGCAGTTCTTC	CASSLQGARNEQFF
TRBV10-3	.	TRBJ2-7	.	TGTGCCATCAGTGAGCAACAGGGAGGGTCCTACGAGCAGTACTTC	CAISEQQGGSYEQYF
TRBV5-6	.	TRBJ2-5	.	TGTGCCAGCAGCTTGGTTGGGTGGGAGCTCCAAGAGACCCAGTACTTC	CASSLVGWELQETQYF
TRBV10-3	.	TRBJ2-5	.	TGTGCCATCAGAGAGGTAGCGTCAGAGACCCAGTACTTC	CAIREVASETQYF
TRBV6-2/TRBV6-3	.	TRBJ2-7	.	TGTGCCAGCAGTGAGACAGCTTACGAGCAGTACTTC	CASSETAYEQYF
TRBV7-9	.	TRBJ2-5	TRBD2	TGTGCCAGCAGCTTAGGGGTAGCGGGAGTCGAAGAGACCCAGTACTTC	CASSLGVAGVEETQYF
TRBV9	.	TRBJ2-7	TRBD2	TGTGCCAGCAGCTACGGGACTAGCAGTTACGAGCAGTACTTC	CASSYGTSSYEQYF
TRBV9	once	TRBJ2-2	TRBD1	TGTGCCAGCAGCGTAGAGGGACAGGGGCCCGGGGAGCTGTTTTTT	CASSVEGQGPGELFF
TRBV12-5	.	TRBJ2-7	TRBD1	TGTGCTAGTGGTTTGGGAACAGGGGTTTACGAGCAGTACTTC	CASGLGTGVYEQYF
TRBV5-8	.	TRBJ2-7	TRBD2	TGTGCCAGCAGCTTGGGGCTAGCGGGAAGTCGGTACGAGCAGTACTTC	CASSLGLAGSRYEQYF
TRBV6-2/TRBV6-3	once	TRBJ2-7	.	TGTGCCAGCAGTTTCCGCGGATTAGGCCCCACTCGGGAGCAGTACTTC	CASSFRGLGPTREQYF
TRBV19	.	TRBJ2-5	TRBD2	TGTGCCAGTACTAGCGGGTTTTTTGAGACCCAGTACTTC	CASTSGFFETQYF
TRBV9	.	TRBJ2-1	.	TGTGCCAGCAGCGACGACAGGAGCTCCTACAATGAGCAGTTCTTC	CASSDDRSSYNEQFF
TRBV9	.	TRBJ2-7	.	TGTGCCAGCAGCCTCGGGACTCCTTACGAGCAGTACTTC	CASSLGTPYEQYF
TRBV23-1	.	TRBJ1-3	.	TGCGCCAGCAGTCAATCGCAGGCGGGGGGATGGTCTGGAAACACCATATATTTT	CASSQSQAGGWSGNTIYF
TRBV6-2/TRBV6-3	.	TRBJ1-2	.	TGTGTCAGCAGTTATCCGCCTCAGGGGACTAACTATGGCTACACCTTC	CVSSYPPQGTNYGYTF
TRBV18	.	TRBJ2-5	TRBD2	TGTGCCAGCTCACCGTCGACGGGACTAGCGGGACAAGAGACCCAGTACTTC	CASSPSTGLAGQETQYF
TRBV7-8	.	TRBJ1-2	.	TGTGCCAGCAGCCCCCTGGACGGGGGGCATGGCTACACCTTC	CASSPLDGGHGYTF
TRBV14	.	TRBJ2-7	TRBD2	TGTGCCAGCAGCCGGTCGAGCGGGAGCTCCTACGAGCAGTACTTC	CASSRSSGSSYEQYF
TRBV11-2	.	TRBJ2-5	.	TGTGCCAGCCGCCCCAGCGCCGTCGAGACCCAGTACTTC	CASRPSAVETQYF
TRBV19	.	TRBJ1-1	.	TGTGCCAGTACCCAGGGAGGGAACACTGAAGCTTTCTTT	CASTQGGNTEAFF
TRBV5-1	.	TRBJ1-2	TRBD1	TGCGCCAGCAGCTTGGCGGCAGGGGGCGGCTATGGCTACACCTTC	CASSLAAGGGYGYTF
TRBV9	.	TRBJ1-3	TRBD1	TGTGCCAGCAGCGTAGCTTCCGGGACAGGGGGCGTCTCTGGAAACACCATATATTTT	CASSVASGTGGVSGNTIYF
TRBV21-1	.	TRBJ2-3	.	TGTGCCAGCAGCAAAGGGGAGAGTAGCGGGAGGGCAGATACGCAGTATTTT	CASSKGESSGRADTQYF
TRBV2	.	TRBJ2-1	.	TGTGCCAGCAGTGAAGCGAGTTTGCATGAGCAGTTCTTC	CASSEASLHEQFF
TRBV9	.	TRBJ2-5	TRBD1	TGTGCCAGCGGACAGGGGGCGTCGAAGACCCAGTACTTC	CASGQGASKTQYF
TRBV5-1	.	TRBJ2-7	TRBD2	TGCGCCAGCACCCCTAGCGGGAGTTTTTACGAGCAGTACTTC	CASTPSGSFYEQYF
TRBV12-3/TRBV12-4	.	TRBJ2-1	.	TGTGCCAGCAGCCTGAACAGGGTGATGCTGTTCTTC	CASSLNRVMLFF
TRBV28	.	TRBJ2-1	TRBD2	TGTGCCAGCAGCCCTCTAGGGGAGGGCCCCAATGAGCAGTTCTTC	CASSPLGEGPNEQFF
TRBV6-5	.	TRBJ1-1	.	TGTGCCAGCAGTTTCGTGGGGAGAGACACTGAAGCTTTCTTT	CASSFVGRDTEAFF
TRBV27	.	TRBJ2-3	.	TGTGCCAGCAGTTTGACAGACAGGTACACAGATACGCAGTATTTT	CASSLTDRYTDTQYF
TRBV28	.	TRBJ2-5	TRBD2	TGTGCCAGCAGTTTAGGACTAGCGGGAGAACAAGAGACCCAGTACTTC	CASSLGLAGEQETQYF
TRBV5-1	.	TRBJ2-5	.	TGCGCCAGCAGCTTGGGGGACTTACCTTTAGAGACCCAGTACTTC	CASSLGDLPLETQYF
TRBV5-5	.	TRBJ2-7	.	TGTGCCAGCAGCGTATCCTACGAGCAGTACTTC	CASSVSYEQYF
TRBV19	.	TRBJ2-3	.	TGTGCCACGCTCCGGGACACTAGCACAGATACGCAGTATTTT	CATLRDTSTDTQYF
TRBV14	.	TRBJ1-1	.	TGTGCCAGCAGCCAGAGCCCCCGGGAACCTTTCTTT	CASSQSPREPFF
TRBV28	.	TRBJ2-7	TRBD1	TGTGCCAGCAGTTTTAGGCAGGGGGCCGTGAACTCCTACGAGCAGTACTTC	CASSFRQGAVNSYEQYF
TRBV28	.	TRBJ1-4	.	TGTGCCAGCAGTTCCCGGACAGCCAGCTATCCAACTAATGAAAAACTGTTTTTT	CASSSRTASYPTNEKLFF
TRBV28	.	TRBJ2-1	TRBD1	TGTGCCAGCAGTGGGGTGAAGGGGGCGTCTTTTCTGAGCTCCTACAATGAGCAGTTCTTC	CASSGVKGASFLSSYNEQFF
TRBV6-6	.	TRBJ1-1	.	TGTGCCAGCAGAGATTCCGGGGAAGCTTTCTTT	CASRDSGEAFF
TRBV21-1	.	TRBJ2-2	.	TGTGCCAGCAGCAAAGACCCGGGACTACCCCTATGGACTAACACCGGGGAGCTGTTTTTT	CASSKDPGLPLWTNTGELFF
TRBV7-9	.	TRBJ1-6	TRBD1	TGTGCCAGCAGCCGGTCGACAGGGACTTCACCCCTCCACTTT	CASSRSTGTSPLHF
TRBV2	.	TRBJ2-2	.	TGTGCCAGCAGTGACACAGGGTATGCCGGGGAGCTGTTTTTT	CASSDTGYAGELFF
TRBV11-3	.	TRBJ2-2	.	TGTGCCAGCACCCCCGGTGGGCTCACCACCGGGGAGCTGTTTTTT	CASTPGGLTTGELFF
TRBV6-5	.	TRBJ1-2	.	TGTGCCAGCAGCCCCAGGGACTACTATGGCTACACCTTC	CASSPRDYYGYTF
TRBV2	.	TRBJ2-7	.	TGTGCCAGCACCGGGGACTCAGACCCCTACGAGCAGTACTTC	CASTGDSDPYEQYF
TRBV12-5	.	TRBJ1-3	.	TGTGCTAGTGGTTTGACCCGGTCTGGAAACACCATATATTTT	CASGLTRSGNTIYF
TRBV6-7	.	TRBJ1-3	.	TGTGCCAGCAGTTACGGTCCGATTAGCTCTGGAAACACCATATATTTT	CASSYGPISSGNTIYF
TRBV6-2/TRBV6-3	few	TRBJ1-5	.	TGTGCCAGCAGTTACTCGGACACCCCCGGTCAGCCCCAGCATTTT	CASSYSDTPGQPQHF
TRBV29-1	.	TRBJ2-7	TRBD1	TGCAGCGTTGGAGGGACAGGGGATTACGAGCAGTACTTC	CSVGGTGDYEQYF
TRBV10-3	.	TRBJ1-1	.	TGTGCCATCAGTGAACCAGGTAACACTGAAGCTTTCTTT	CAISEPGNTEAFF
TRBV11-2	.	TRBJ2-7	.	TGTGCCAGCAGCTCCAGCGGCTCATCCTACGAGCAGTACTTC	CASSSSGSSYEQYF
TRBV30	once	TRBJ1-2	TRBD1	TGTGCCTGGAGTTCGGGACAGGGTGATGGCTACACCTTC	CAWSSGQGDGYTF
TRBV28	.	TRBJ2-7	TRBD1	TGTGCCACCGGGACAGGGGGCTACGAGCAGTACTTC	CATGTGGYEQYF
TRBV5-5	.	TRBJ2-7	TRBD1	TGTGCCAGCAGCCGGCAGCCCGGGACAGGGGGCTACGAGCAGTACTTC	CASSRQPGTGGYEQYF
TRBV24-1	.	TRBJ1-2	.	TGTGCCACCAGTGACCAGTCCTATGGCTACACCTTC	CATSDQSYGYTF
TRBV3-1/TRBV3-2	.	TRBJ1-1	TRBD1	TGTGCCAGCAGCCCACAGGGGGCGCGTTCTGGCACTGAAGCTTTCTTT	CASSPQGARSGTEAFF
TRBV3-1/TRBV3-2	once	TRBJ2-2	TRBD2	TGTGCCAGCAGCCTCAAGGTGACTAGCGGGAGGGGGAGCACCGGGGAGCTGTTTTTT	CASSLKVTSGRGSTGELFF
TRBV12-5	.	TRBJ2-5	.	TGTGCTAGTGGGAAAGAGGCCAGCCCGATCCAAGAGACCCAGTACTTC	CASGKEASPIQETQYF